The subject of this entry is one TCR beta chain. This sample was included in a study of T cells in Graves' hyperthyroidism and ophthalmopathy. Study-wide background: Upon initial diagnosis and before any treatment, peripheral blood was collected.

Using RNA transcripts as the source, TCR beta CDR3 regions were amplified. First-round RT-PCR targeting the TCR CDR3 was performed with the HTBI primer set. TCRdb passed the multiplex PCR reads through MiXCR, listing each CDR3 protein once. The sample has some 360,000 distinct CDR3 sequences, roughly 20% seen once. CDR1 and CDR2 (germline): GTSNPN, SVGIG (reference sequence). The CDR3 runs to 14 residues. Trimming at V came to 2 bases and at J to 1 base, leaving 4 bases not matched to a gene. Sequencing was done on a sample of blood. The sequence was collected from a middle-aged woman with Graves' ophthalmopathy. V and J are TRBV30 and TRBJ1-2; 7 nucleotides line up with TRBD1. The CDR3 nucleotides are TGTGCCTGGAGTAAAGGGGGCCATAACTATGGCTACACCTTC. It yields the protein CAWSKGGHNYGYTF.